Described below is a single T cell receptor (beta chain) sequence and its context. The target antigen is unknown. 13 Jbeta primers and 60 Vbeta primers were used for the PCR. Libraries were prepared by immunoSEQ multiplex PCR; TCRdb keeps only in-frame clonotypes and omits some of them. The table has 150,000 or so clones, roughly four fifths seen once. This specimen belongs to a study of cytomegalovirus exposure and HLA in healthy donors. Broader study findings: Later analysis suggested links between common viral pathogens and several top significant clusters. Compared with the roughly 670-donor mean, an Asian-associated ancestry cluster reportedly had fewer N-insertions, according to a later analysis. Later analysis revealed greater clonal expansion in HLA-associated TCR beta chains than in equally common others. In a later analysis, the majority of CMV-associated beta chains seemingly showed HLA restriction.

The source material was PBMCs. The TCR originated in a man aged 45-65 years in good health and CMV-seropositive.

The CDR3 coding sequence is TGTGCCAGCAGCCACACTACAACTAATGAAAAACTGTTTTTT. Its protein product is CASSHTTTNEKLFF. This sequence joins TRBV9 and TRBJ1-4; D remains unclear. The CDR3 is 14 amino acids. Germline V gene data show CDR1 as SGDLS and CDR2 as YYNGEE. Trimming took 4 bases from V and 0 from J, leaving 7 bases between them.